This T cell receptor (beta chain) was obtained from a study of cytomegalovirus exposure and HLA in healthy donors (TCRdb year 2017). Regarding the study in general: An earlier analysis of several hundred of the donors reported 250 to 300 Gb of sequence data and 120 million or so unique TCR beta sequences from 150 million to 200 million T cells. An early release that covered 640 HLA-typed donors contained approximately 300 gigabases of sequencing data and 65 million to 100 million unique TCR sequences. Among the approximately 430 genotyped donors, approximately 77% belonged to the genetic ancestry cluster associated with self-reported Caucasian donors. The aim of the study was to test whether cataloging public T cell receptors could identify signatures of past pathogen exposure. The study used immunosequencing to profile the T cell repertoires of 670 or so subjects and linked those repertoires to cytomegalovirus serostatus. In addition to the first cohort of around 670 subjects, a separate validation cohort of 120 different subjects was used. To predict cytomegalovirus infection status, the study brought together high-throughput TCR immunosequencing, statistical association of individual TCRs with disease status, and machine learning. To study patterns of TCR occurrence, a later analysis re-analyzed previously published TCR beta repertoires from under 750 donors and added high-resolution HLA genotyping. In the later analysis, no new phenotypic data were used to find candidate immune exposures; instead, reliance was placed on TCR beta sequences and their occurrence across donors. In an earlier analysis of about 590 of the donors, high-throughput TCR beta sequencing was used to judge whether each TCR beta V gene segment behaved as functional or pseudogenic. Donor age, sex, ethnicity and CMV serostatus were compiled alongside the repertoire data. A later genetic analysis took genome-wide SNP genotypes for about 55% of the 666 donors and used that subset as a discovery cohort. All discovery cohort repertoires had been generated on a single sequencing platform. Both class I and class II loci were covered by HLA typing, at four-digit resolution. The number of donors typed differed by locus, with about 620-630 for A, B, C, DRB1 and DQB1, roughly 550 for DQA1, 600 to 610 for DPA1, and around 450 for DPB1. Several DR-DQ haplotypes were treated as single units for association and clustering because of strong linkage in the cohort. Across approximately 400 genotyped donors of the cohort, an average of approximately 220,000 unique TCR beta nucleotide sequences per donor were sequenced, and around 19% of those sequences were non-productive.

Study-wide findings and limitations: Compared with the roughly 710-donor mean, donors in an Asian-associated ancestry cluster had fewer N-insertions in productive TCRs, according to a later genetic analysis. In a later analysis, most CMV-associated TCR beta chains were found to appear HLA-restricted, with HLA associations seemingly driven largely by CMV exposure. A later analysis found that HLA-associated TCR beta chains were more clonally expanded and had lower generation probabilities than equally common non-associated chains. It was suggested by the authors that the approach could potentially be generalized to other disease states and immunological phenotypes. The classifier was reported to diagnose cytomegalovirus status with high specificity and sensitivity in both the original cohort and the validation cohort. A group of highly shared sequence variants was considered likely to be a technical artifact of the sequencing pipeline. Correlated functional status among segregating V segments might reflect linkage disequilibrium, but an unknown experimental factor could not be ruled out. Because HLA typing was missing for some donors at each locus, association tests included only the typed subset. This cohort had only TCR beta chains sequenced, and the lack of alpha or paired-chain data limited which features could be detected. A total of around 150 TCR beta chains were listed by the study as associated with cytomegalovirus. Across donors, most TCR sequences were observed very rarely, whereas some public TCRs were present in many individuals. According to a later analysis, TCR association rates differed among HLA loci, with DRB1 alleles showing the most associated TCRs and HLA-C alleles showing the fewest. Some IMGT-functional V segments, including TRBV6-2 and TRBV6-3, could not be distinguished by the 87-base-pair reads and were therefore excluded. Strong co-occurrence of HLA alleles, especially DR and DQ, made assigning TCR associations to individual alleles difficult. A later genetic analysis associated a missense DCLRE1C variant with V-gene and J-gene trimming of TCR beta chains, and an independent cohort replicated the association. In an earlier analysis of around 500 of the donors, most TCR beta V segments appeared in productive rearrangements about 90% or about 30% of the time, broadly matching IMGT annotations. At a false discovery rate of 0.05, a later analysis linked under 20,000 TCR beta sequences to specific HLA alleles. A further reported finding was that TCR beta sequences accurately predicted the HLA-A and HLA-B alleles for most subjects in the first cohort. The earlier analysis of some 540 of the donors excluded some 16 rarely observed V segments, including chromosome 9 orphons, because counts were too low. Roughly uniform sequencing depth across donors was assumed in presence/absence analyses, although this assumption may not hold. According to a later analysis, parvovirus B19, influenza, CMV and Epstein-Barr virus appeared linked to several top co-occurrence clusters. For the cohort, immune exposure information was limited to CMV serostatus. Three of the identified cytomegalovirus-associated TCR beta chains were confirmed in vitro to be specific for cytomegalovirus antigens.

Libraries were made using the immunoSEQ multiplex PCR assay. The multiplex PCR relied on a mix of 60 forward primers for TCR Vbeta segments and 13 reverse primers for TCR Jbeta segments. The CDR3 region of rearranged TCR beta genes was amplified from genomic DNA with a multiplex PCR assay. The Illumina HiSeq System was used to sequence the amplified TCR beta libraries as 87-base-pair reads. The source study handled its data this way. A later analysis tallied around 87 million unique TCR beta chains across the 666 repertoires, and approximately 11 million of those chains were shared by two or more donors. To remove PCR and sequencing errors, raw reads were error-corrected and collapsed into unique sequences using a nearest-neighbor algorithm that merged closely related sequences. CDR3 sequences were aligned to IMGT reference sequences to assign V, D and J gene segments. For a sequence to be retained, at least a six-nucleotide match to both a V gene segment and a J gene segment was required. A rearrangement was called productive if the CDR3 had no stop codons and remained in frame with V and J, and every other rearrangement was called non-productive. Following IMGT convention, CDR3 was defined as the stretch from the second conserved V-encoded cysteine to the conserved J-encoded phenylalanine. The earlier analysis of about 640 of the donors excluded any sequence lacking an unambiguous match to a single V gene segment. In an earlier analysis of 500 to 750 of the donors, V segments were called functional above 56.7% productive rearrangements and were called segregating when the between-donor standard deviation exceeded 5%. A statistical classification framework was built for diagnosing cytomegalovirus status from the catalog of TCR beta chain sequences. V and J gene assignment, in a later analysis, came from comparing TCR nucleotide sequences with IMGT/GENE-DB human TR gene sequences. The TCRdist pipeline was used in a later analysis to assign CDR3 sequences and most-parsimonious VDJ recombination scenarios. In a later analysis, each TCR beta chain was defined by its CDR3 amino acid sequence together with its V-gene family, and reads without a unique V-gene family were excluded. To address suspected cross-contamination and a sequencing artifact, a later analysis removed 550 to 750 highly shared, low-generation-probability nucleotide sequences. A later analysis calculated a clonal expansion index for each public chain from normalized within-repertoire ranks of inferred template counts. Generation probabilities in a later analysis came from a VDJ recombination model fitted to out-of-frame rearrangements, and those results were checked against IGoR. In a later analysis, hypergeometric tests were used to score TCR-TCR, TCR-HLA and TCR-CMV co-occurrence, with a repertoire-size bias correction applied to TCR pairs. A later analysis estimated false discovery rates by permuting HLA or CMV assignments 20 times. A later analysis grouped co-occurring TCRs with DBSCAN, adding TCRdist sequence similarity when clustering within HLA-allele-positive subsets. Repertoires with fewer than 30,000 or more than 120,000 public chains, plus five repertoires with anomalous nucleotide sharing, were excluded from co-occurrence clustering. TCRdb carries this immuneACCESS record with in-frame sequences only. Its versions omit some clonotypes, under half of them owing to an unresolved V gene in the studies checked, with the rest unexplained. V and J calls and clone size are copied from that table; D and trimming were computed from the DNA. This sample has about 78,000 clones in its table, and around 70% of those were observed once. More than 9.5% of the sample is in the top ten clones.

Trimming takes 8 bases off V and 1 base off J; junction bases not matched to a gene: 11. In the germline V gene (reference sequence), CDR1 corresponds to LNHDA and CDR2 to SQIVND. The CDR3 holds 17 amino acids from the cysteine to the phenylalanine. Only the CDR3 DNA is retained, 51 bases long and in frame from the first base. The cohort consisted of 600 or so healthy bone marrow donors. At the time of sampling, every cohort member was nominally healthy, though immune exposures that went unrecorded were likely present. The donor tested CMV seropositive and was one of the 289 seropositive cohort members. A peripheral blood sample was collected from each donor, and TCR beta sequencing was performed on peripheral blood mononuclear cells. Genomic DNA extraction from the blood cell samples was performed with the Qiagen DNeasy Blood Extraction Kit. Turning to this clone: Its antigen specificity is not known. No much larger clone is present one base from it, and per-base qualities are unavailable.

Sequenced input: PBMCs. This sequence uses TRBV19 and TRBJ1-5; 10 of the junction bases match TRBD1. The clonotype was recovered from a middle-aged woman in good health and CMV-seropositive. The encoded CDR3 is CASCTYGGQGSNQPQHF. The nucleotides read TGTGCCAGTTGTACTTACGGGGGACAGGGGAGCAATCAGCCCCAGCATTTT. The CDR3, completed at both ends by the reference TRBV19 and TRBJ1-5 genes, gives the full variable domain DGGITQSPKYLFRKEGQNVTLSCEQNLNHDAMYWYRQDPGQGLRLIYYSQIVNDFQKGDIAEGYSVSREKKESFPLTVTSAQKNPTAFYLCASCTYGGQGSNQPQHFGDGTRLSIL.